This T cell receptor (beta chain) was captured in a study of cytomegalovirus exposure and HLA in healthy donors (dated by TCRdb to about 2017). Notes on the research overall: An earlier analysis of approximately 640 of the donors reported 250 to 300 Gb of sequence data and approximately 110 million unique TCR beta sequences from roughly 200 million T cells. The study aimed to test whether cataloging public T cell receptors could reveal signatures of past pathogen exposure. Approximately 300 gigabases of sequencing data and tens of millions of unique TCR sequences were included in an early release covering 500 to 750 HLA-typed donors. Among the approximately 430 genotyped donors, approximately 82% belonged to the genetic ancestry cluster associated with self-reported Caucasian donors. To study patterns of TCR occurrence, a later analysis re-analyzed previously published TCR beta repertoires from just over 650 donors and added high-resolution HLA genotyping. Alongside the repertoire data, information on donor age, sex, ethnicity and CMV serostatus was compiled. Typing coverage varied by locus: about 629-630 donors for A, B, C, DRB1 and DQB1; approximately 500 for DQA1; more than 600 for DPA1; roughly 470 for DPB1. All discovery cohort repertoires had been generated using a single sequencing platform. Genome-wide SNP genotypes for about 60% of the roughly 700 donors were used in a later genetic analysis, which treated that subset as a discovery cohort. An earlier analysis of roughly 580 of the donors used high-throughput TCR beta sequencing to judge whether each TCR beta V gene segment behaved as functional or pseudogenic. The study used immunosequencing to profile the T cell repertoires of hundreds of subjects and linked those repertoires to cytomegalovirus serostatus. HLA typing included class I and class II loci at four-digit resolution. Besides the first cohort of under 700 subjects, a separate validation cohort made up of roughly 120 different subjects was used. High-throughput TCR immunosequencing, statistical association of individual TCRs with disease status, and machine learning were combined to predict cytomegalovirus infection status. In the later analysis, no new phenotypic data were used to find candidate immune exposures; instead, reliance was placed on TCR beta sequences and their occurrence across donors. Across 300 to 400 genotyped donors of the cohort, an average of roughly 250,000 unique TCR beta nucleotide sequences per donor were sequenced, and roughly a sixth of those sequences were non-productive. Four to six DR-DQ haplotypes were handled as single units for association and clustering, since linkage in the cohort was strong. Results the study describes overall, beyond this receptor: The presence/absence analyses assumed that sequencing depth was roughly uniform across donors, and that assumption may not be true. In a later analysis, the rate of TCR association differed among HLA loci, with DRB1 alleles having the most associated TCRs and HLA-C alleles having the fewest. A later genetic analysis reported fewer N-insertions in productive TCRs among donors in an Asian-associated ancestry cluster than the roughly 620-donor mean. A cluster of highly shared sequence variants was judged likely to be a technical artifact of the sequencing pipeline. When HLA alleles, especially DR and DQ, strongly co-occurred, TCR associations were difficult to assign to individual alleles. Because HLA typing was missing for some donors at each locus, association tests included only the typed subset. Specific HLA alleles were associated with around 18,000 TCR beta sequences at a false discovery rate of 0.05 in a later analysis. In a later analysis, most CMV-associated TCR beta chains were found to appear HLA-restricted, with HLA associations seemingly driven largely by CMV exposure. In vitro tests confirmed that three of the cytomegalovirus-associated TCR beta chains recognize cytomegalovirus antigens. The authors suggested that the approach could potentially be extended to other disease states and immunological phenotypes. Broadly in line with IMGT annotations, most TCR beta V segments showed up in productive rearrangements about 87% or about 30% of the time in an earlier analysis of 587 of the donors. In this cohort, only TCR beta chains were sequenced, and detectable features were limited by the absence of alpha or paired-chain data. In a later analysis, HLA-associated TCR beta chains showed more clonal expansion and lower generation probabilities than non-associated chains that were equally common. A total of some 180 TCR beta chains were listed by the study as associated with cytomegalovirus. Immune exposure information for the cohort was limited to CMV serostatus. Linkage disequilibrium might explain the correlated functional status among segregating V segments, but an unknown experimental factor could not be excluded. An association between a missense DCLRE1C variant and V-gene and J-gene trimming of TCR beta chains was found in a later genetic analysis and replicated in an independent cohort. Because counts were too low, around 17 rarely observed V segments, including chromosome 9 orphons, were left out of the earlier analysis of approximately 580 of the donors. A further reported finding was that TCR beta sequences accurately predicted the HLA-A and HLA-B alleles for most subjects in the first cohort. According to a later analysis, parvovirus B19, influenza, CMV and Epstein-Barr virus appeared linked to several top co-occurrence clusters. Some IMGT-functional V segments, including TRBV6-2 and TRBV6-3, could not be distinguished by the 87-base-pair reads and were therefore excluded. Most TCR sequences were seen in very few donors, while some public TCRs were found in many individuals. In both the original and validation cohorts, the classifier was reported to diagnose cytomegalovirus status with high specificity and sensitivity.

Including the terminal cysteine and phenylalanine, the CDR3 comprises 15 residues. Left in the record is the CDR3 DNA by itself, 45 bases read in frame from the first base. In the germline V gene, CDR1 corresponds to SGHRS and CDR2 to YFSETQ. V was cut back by 0 bases and J by 1 base, leaving a gap of 10 bases between them. As for this clone: The antigen it recognizes is unknown. No base quality information exists; no much larger clone differs at one position.

In total, about 650 healthy bone marrow donors made up the cohort. All cohort members were sampled while nominally healthy, although unrecorded immune exposures were likely present. The donor was CMV seropositive and was included in the group of about 290 seropositive cohort members. A peripheral blood sample was provided by each donor, and peripheral blood mononuclear cells were used for TCR beta sequencing. The Qiagen DNeasy Blood Extraction Kit was used to extract genomic DNA from the blood cell samples. Receptor libraries were prepared by the immunoSEQ multiplex PCR assay. For the multiplex PCR, a mixture combining 60 forward primers for TCR Vbeta segments and 13 reverse primers for TCR Jbeta segments was used. A multiplex PCR assay on genomic DNA amplified the CDR3 region of rearranged TCR beta genes. The Illumina HiSeq System was used to sequence the amplified TCR beta libraries as 87-base-pair reads. Under the source paper's analysis protocol: A later analysis counted some 74 million unique TCR beta chains across the 550 to 700 repertoires, and 9.5 million to 11 million of these chains were shared by at least two donors. A nearest-neighbor algorithm error-corrected the raw reads and collapsed the reads into unique sequences, merging closely related sequences to remove PCR and sequencing errors. To assign V, D and J gene segments, CDR3 sequences were aligned to IMGT reference sequences. For a sequence to be retained, a match of at least six nucleotides to both a V gene segment and a J gene segment was required. A rearrangement was called productive if the CDR3 had no stop codons and remained in frame with V and J, and every other rearrangement was called non-productive. CDR3 was defined by IMGT convention, running from the second conserved V-encoded cysteine to the conserved J-encoded phenylalanine. The earlier analysis of about 590 of the donors excluded sequences that lacked an unambiguous match to a single V gene segment. An earlier analysis of a few hundred of the donors classified V segments as functional when productive rearrangements were above 56.7% and as segregating when the standard deviation between donors was above 5%. A statistical classification framework was built for diagnosing cytomegalovirus status from the catalog of TCR beta chain sequences. In a later analysis, TCR nucleotide sequences were compared against IMGT/GENE-DB human TR gene sequences so that V and J genes could be assigned. In a later analysis, CDR3 sequences and most-parsimonious VDJ recombination scenarios were assigned using the TCRdist pipeline. In a later analysis, each TCR beta chain was defined by its CDR3 amino acid sequence together with its V-gene family, and reads lacking a unique V-gene family were excluded. In a later analysis, around 600 highly shared, low-generation-probability nucleotide sequences were removed to address suspected cross-contamination and a sequencing artifact. A later analysis calculated a clonal expansion index for each public chain from normalized within-repertoire ranks of inferred template counts. In a later analysis, generation probabilities were computed with a VDJ recombination model fitted to out-of-frame rearrangements, and the resulting probabilities were checked against IGoR. In a later analysis, hypergeometric tests were used to score TCR-TCR, TCR-HLA and TCR-CMV co-occurrence, with a repertoire-size bias correction applied to TCR pairs. In a later analysis, false discovery rates were estimated by permuting HLA or CMV assignments 20 times. In a later analysis, co-occurring TCRs were grouped with DBSCAN, and TCRdist sequence similarity was added when clustering was performed within HLA-allele-positive subsets. For co-occurrence clustering, repertoires with fewer than 30,000 or more than 120,000 public chains were excluded, along with roughly 5 repertoires with anomalous nucleotide sharing. TCRdb obtained this table from immuneACCESS and retained in-frame rearrangements with V and J assigned. These tables miss some clones; where compared with another copy, unresolved V genes account for less than half of the shortfall, and the remainder is unexplained. V and J calls plus clone size are reproduced from that table; the DNA served to infer D and trimming. The sample table contains 100,000 to 150,000 clones; only one count was recorded for roughly 78% of them. The ten largest clones represent approximately 4% of the sample.

Sequenced material: PBMCs. Recombination linked TRBV5-1 to TRBJ1-1; the D segment could be TRBD1, given 6 matching bases. This receptor was taken from a man over 45 in good health and CMV-seropositive. This receptor carries the CDR3 CASSLEARGNTEAFF. The DNA is as follows: TGCGCCAGCAGCTTGGAGGCCAGGGGGAACACTGAAGCTTTCTTT.